The rows below give T cell receptor beta chains drawn from one sample of a study of identical twins. TCRdb used MiXCR to reprocess the 5' RACE reads, holding one entry per CDR3 protein. The sample lists hundreds of thousands of distinct CDR3 sequences, around 6% occurring once. The sequenced material came from naive T cells sorted from blood. The receptor source for this set is a man between 18 and 29 years old in good health. Both conserved end residues are part of each CDR3. Fields, in order: D gene, clone size, V gene, J gene, CDR3 protein, CDR3 DNA. The D gene is left open where the match is weak. The size field is filled for only some rows; it gives once, few, many or a size class.

-,few,TRBV5-1,TRBJ1-4,CASSGQGKAFEKLFF,TGCGCCAGCAGCGGCCAGGGGAAGGCATTCGAAAAACTGTTTTTT
-,many,TRBV5-5,TRBJ1-1,CASSLEPEVNTEAFF,TGTGCCAGCAGCTTGGAACCGGAAGTGAACACTGAAGCTTTCTTT
TRBD2,many,TRBV5-1,TRBJ2-1,CASSPTSGGGNEQFF,TGCGCCAGCAGCCCGACTAGCGGGGGCGGAAATGAGCAGTTCTTC
TRBD1,many,TRBV6-1,TRBJ2-3,CASQGDRGTDTQYF,TGTGCCAGCCAGGGGGACAGAGGCACAGATACGCAGTATTTT
-,many,TRBV12-3/TRBV12-4,TRBJ1-5,CASSLGGSSVPQHF,TGTGCCAGCAGTTTGGGAGGATCGTCCGTCCCCCAGCATTTT
TRBD2,few,TRBV20-1,TRBJ2-1,CSARRLLAGGGDEQFF,TGCAGTGCCAGGCGTCTACTAGCGGGAGGAGGTGATGAGCAGTTCTTC
-,many,TRBV12-3/TRBV12-4,TRBJ2-4,CASSFQAANGIQYF,TGTGCCAGCAGTTTTCAAGCGGCTAATGGCATTCAGTACTTC
TRBD2,few,TRBV29-1,TRBJ2-2,CSVESGGGTGELFF,TGCAGCGTTGAATCGGGGGGTGGCACCGGGGAGCTGTTTTTT
TRBD2,many,TRBV7-9,TRBJ2-3,CASSFLAGGNTDTQYF,TGTGCCAGCAGCTTCTTGGCGGGAGGGAACACAGATACGCAGTATTTT
-,many,TRBV24-1,TRBJ2-5,CATSDLTDPGETQYF,TGTGCCACCAGTGACCTGACGGATCCTGGGGAGACCCAGTACTTC
-,many,TRBV5-1,TRBJ1-4,CASSKGRMDGNEKLFF,TGCGCCAGCAGCAAGGGACGGATGGACGGTAACGAAAAACTGTTTTTT
TRBD1,many,TRBV5-1,TRBJ2-1,CASSPGQGSGYNEQFF,TGCGCCAGCAGCCCAGGACAGGGGTCGGGCTACAATGAGCAGTTCTTC
TRBD2,few,TRBV5-1,TRBJ2-1,CASRGLADDNEQFF,TGCGCCAGCAGGGGGCTAGCGGACGACAATGAGCAGTTCTTC
TRBD1,-,TRBV20-1,TRBJ2-7,CSARDRGTGVYEQYF,TGCAGTGCTAGAGACCGGGGGACAGGGGTCTACGAGCAGTACTTC
-,few,TRBV5-5,TRBJ1-1,CASSSRGGGTEAFF,TGTGCCAGCAGTTCCAGGGGAGGTGGCACTGAAGCTTTCTTT
TRBD2,-,TRBV12-3/TRBV12-4,TRBJ2-7,CASSFRTSGDFYEQYF,TGTGCCAGCAGTTTCCGGACTAGCGGGGACTTCTACGAGCAGTACTTC
TRBD2,few,TRBV9,TRBJ2-7,CASSVEAASGTYEQYF,TGTGCCAGCAGCGTAGAGGCGGCTAGCGGGACCTACGAGCAGTACTTC
-,-,TRBV20-1,TRBJ2-5,CSASPAVETQYF,TGCAGTGCTAGTCCGGCAGTAGAGACCCAGTACTTC
-,many,TRBV12-3/TRBV12-4,TRBJ1-2,CASSLAQGMAAGYTF,TGTGCCAGCAGTTTAGCGCAGGGTATGGCAGCTGGCTACACCTTC
-,many,TRBV12-3/TRBV12-4,TRBJ2-2,CASTPLDGAGELFF,TGTGCCAGCACCCCCCTCGACGGGGCCGGGGAGCTGTTTTTT
-,many,TRBV7-8,TRBJ2-6,CASILDSPFSGANVLTF,TGTGCCAGCATCCTGGACAGCCCCTTCTCTGGGGCCAACGTCCTGACTTTC
-,many,TRBV28,TRBJ2-1,CASSPPAAGGVNEQFF,TGTGCCAGCAGTCCCCCTGCAGCCGGCGGGGTGAATGAGCAGTTCTTC
-,many,TRBV29-1,TRBJ1-1,CSDGMNTEAFF,TGCAGCGATGGGATGAACACTGAAGCTTTCTTT
TRBD2,-,TRBV20-1,TRBJ2-1,CSARRGLAEGAIQNEQFF,TGCAGTGCTAGAAGGGGACTAGCGGAAGGCGCCATACAAAATGAGCAGTTCTTC
-,-,TRBV5-1,TRBJ2-1,CASSWGAVSGEQFF,TGCGCCAGCAGCTGGGGGGCAGTTTCGGGTGAGCAGTTCTTC
TRBD1,-,TRBV12-3/TRBV12-4,TRBJ2-3,CASSLKGQGRDTQYF,TGTGCCAGCAGTTTAAAGGGACAGGGAAGGGATACGCAGTATTTT
-,few,TRBV7-7,TRBJ2-2,CASSFGQFTGELFF,TGTGCCAGCAGCTTTGGGCAGTTCACCGGGGAGCTGTTTTTT
-,few,TRBV7-8,TRBJ2-1,CASSSGTVTLPGLQFF,TGTGCCAGCAGCTCCGGGACCGTTACACTCCCTGGGTTGCAGTTCTTC
TRBD1,-,TRBV3-1,TRBJ2-5,CASSPRDRAQQETQYF,TGTGCCAGCAGCCCCCGGGACAGGGCCCAACAAGAGACCCAGTACTTC
TRBD1,many,TRBV2,TRBJ1-5,CASSERTGSNQPQHF,TGTGCCAGCAGTGAGCGGACAGGGAGCAATCAGCCCCAGCATTTT
-,-,TRBV20-1,TRBJ1-2,CSARALSYGYTF,TGCAGTGCTAGAGCCCTCTCCTATGGCTACACCTTC
-,many,TRBV4-2,TRBJ2-3,CASSQVRAGATDTQYF,TGTGCCAGCAGCCAAGTACGTGCAGGAGCCACAGATACGCAGTATTTT
-,-,TRBV5-6,TRBJ2-3,CASSLEGYTGRTDTQYF,TGTGCCAGCAGCCTCGAGGGTTACACAGGACGCACAGATACGCAGTATTTT
-,many,TRBV4-2,TRBJ1-5,CASSQIPGSNQPQHF,TGTGCCAGCAGCCAAATTCCAGGGAGCAATCAGCCCCAGCATTTT
TRBD1,few,TRBV7-9,TRBJ2-4,CGTEGAWGDIQYF,TGTGGTACCGAGGGGGCCTGGGGCGACATTCAGTACTTC
TRBD1,many,TRBV9,TRBJ2-7,CASSERGTAPYEQYF,TGTGCCAGCAGCGAGAGGGGGACAGCTCCCTACGAGCAGTACTTC
-,few,TRBV7-9,TRBJ2-2,CASSLIPDTGELFF,TGTGCCAGCAGCTTAATTCCGGACACCGGGGAGCTGTTTTTT
TRBD2,-,TRBV6-1,TRBJ2-7,CASTGAGASYEQYF,TGTGCCAGCACCGGAGCGGGAGCGTCCTACGAGCAGTACTTC
TRBD2,few,TRBV15,TRBJ2-7,CATSRDLGLGYEQYF,TGTGCCACCAGCAGAGATCTAGGACTAGGCTACGAGCAGTACTTC
-,many,TRBV6-6,TRBJ2-2,CASIDRDTGELFF,TGTGCCAGCATAGACCGAGACACCGGGGAGCTGTTTTTT
TRBD1,-,TRBV6-1,TRBJ2-7,CASSRDRGRTIEQYF,TGTGCCAGCAGCAGGGACAGGGGGAGGACGATCGAGCAGTACTTC
-,many,TRBV6-1,TRBJ2-2,CASSEIRTGELFF,TGTGCCAGCAGTGAAATACGGACCGGGGAGCTGTTTTTT
-,many,TRBV5-6,TRBJ1-5,CASSLGPNSNQPQHF,TGTGCCAGCAGCTTGGGACCGAATAGCAATCAGCCCCAGCATTTT
-,-,TRBV12-3/TRBV12-4,TRBJ1-3,CASSRSTSGNTIYF,TGTGCCAGCAGTCGGAGCACCTCTGGAAACACCATATATTTT
-,-,TRBV10-3,TRBJ2-5,CAISESLNAPQETQYF,TGTGCCATCAGTGAGTCATTAAATGCCCCACAAGAGACCCAGTACTTC